Sequencing of this TCR beta chain was carried out in a study of cytomegalovirus exposure and HLA in healthy donors. Germline-derived CDR1 and CDR2 are SGHRS and YFSETQ. Unmatched junction bases numbered 1, after V lost 4 bases and J lost 6 bases. This CDR3 has 12 residues. The PCR had 60 Vbeta and 13 Jbeta primers. Repertoires were generated with immunoSEQ multiplex PCR, while TCRdb's copy carries only in-frame clones and drops some. The data contain about 120,000 clones, around 75% of them singletons. This TCR was sampled from a woman aged 18 to 35 in good health and CMV-seronegative. The J gene is TRBJ2-1, the V gene TRBV5-1; 7 nucleotides line up with TRBD1. The sample taken for sequencing was PBMCs. The CDR3 bases are TGCGCCAGCAGCGCAGGGGGCAATGAGCAGTTCTTC. This translates into CASSAGGNEQFF.